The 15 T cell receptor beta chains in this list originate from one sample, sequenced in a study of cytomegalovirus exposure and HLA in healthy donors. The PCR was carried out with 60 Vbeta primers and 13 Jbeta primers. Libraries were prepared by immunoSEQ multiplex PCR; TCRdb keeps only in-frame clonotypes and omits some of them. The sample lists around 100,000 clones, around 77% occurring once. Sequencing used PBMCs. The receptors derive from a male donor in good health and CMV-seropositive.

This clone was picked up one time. CDR3 in amino acids: CASSQRWGVEAFF. CDR3 nucleotides: TGCGCCAGCAGCCAGCGGTGGGGGGTTGAAGCTTTCTTT. The chain is built from TRBV4-1 and TRBJ1-1, with D possibly being TRBD1 (5 bases). V was pared by 3 bases and J by 7 bases, with 12 bases between. CDR3 length: 13 amino acids. CDR1 is MGHRA and CDR2 is YSYEKL in the germline V gene.

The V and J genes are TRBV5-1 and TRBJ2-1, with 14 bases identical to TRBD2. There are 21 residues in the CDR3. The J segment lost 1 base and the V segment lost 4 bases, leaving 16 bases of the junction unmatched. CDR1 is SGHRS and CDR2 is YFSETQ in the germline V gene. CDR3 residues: CASSPGTSGSLRPRSYNEQFF. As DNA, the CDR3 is TGCGCCAGCAGCCCGGGGACTAGCGGGAGTCTCCGTCCCCGGTCCTACAATGAGCAGTTCTTC.

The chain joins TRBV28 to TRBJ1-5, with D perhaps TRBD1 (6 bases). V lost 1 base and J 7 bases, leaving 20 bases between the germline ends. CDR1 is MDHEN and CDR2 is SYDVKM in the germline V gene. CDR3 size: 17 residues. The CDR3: CASSLYKGRGAGQPQHF. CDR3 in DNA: TGTGCCAGCAGTTTATATAAGGGGCGGGGGGCTGGGCAGCCCCAGCATTTT.

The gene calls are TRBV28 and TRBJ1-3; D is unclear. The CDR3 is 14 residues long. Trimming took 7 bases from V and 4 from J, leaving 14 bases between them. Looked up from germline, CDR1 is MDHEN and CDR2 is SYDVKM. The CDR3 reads CASTSGREGNTIYF. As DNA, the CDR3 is TGTGCCAGCACCAGCGGGAGGGAAGGAAACACCATATATTTT.

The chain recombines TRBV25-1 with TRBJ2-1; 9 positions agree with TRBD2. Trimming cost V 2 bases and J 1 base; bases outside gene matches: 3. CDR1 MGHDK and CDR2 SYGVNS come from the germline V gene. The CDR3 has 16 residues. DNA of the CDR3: TGTGCCAGCAGTGAACCTGGACTAGCGTCCTACAATGAGCAGTTCTTC. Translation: CASSEPGLASYNEQFF.

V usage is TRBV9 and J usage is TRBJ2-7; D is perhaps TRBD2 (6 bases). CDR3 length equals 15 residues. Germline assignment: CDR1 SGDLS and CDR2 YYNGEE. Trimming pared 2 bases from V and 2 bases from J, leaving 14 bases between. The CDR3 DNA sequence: TGTGCCAGCAGCGTTAGTACTAGCAGACCCTACGAGCAGTACTTC. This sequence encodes CASSVSTSRPYEQYF.

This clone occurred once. CDR3 sequence: CAISELGGSEETQYF. The CDR3 DNA follows: TGTGCCATCAGCGAATTGGGGGGGAGCGAAGAGACCCAGTACTTC. The genes are TRBV10-3 and TRBJ2-5, with TRBD2 matching 7 bases. Germline values: CDR1 ENHRY, CDR2 SYGVKD. The V segment lost 6 bases and the J segment 3 bases; nucleotides outside the gene matches: 10. This CDR3 has 15 amino acids.

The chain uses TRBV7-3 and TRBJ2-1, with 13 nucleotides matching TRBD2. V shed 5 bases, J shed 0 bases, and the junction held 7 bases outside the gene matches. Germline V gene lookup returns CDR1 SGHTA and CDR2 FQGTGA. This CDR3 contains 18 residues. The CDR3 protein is CASSLGLAGSSSYNEQFF. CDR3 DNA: TGTGCCAGCAGCCTGGGACTAGCGGGATCGAGCTCCTACAATGAGCAGTTCTTC.

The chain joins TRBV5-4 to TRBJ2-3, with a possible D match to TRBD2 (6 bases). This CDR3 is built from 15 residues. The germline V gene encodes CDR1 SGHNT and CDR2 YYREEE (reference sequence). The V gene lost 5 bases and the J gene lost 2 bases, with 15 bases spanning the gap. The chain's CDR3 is CASRSRETNTDTQYF. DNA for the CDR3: TGTGCCAGCAGGTCCCGGGAGACAAACACAGATACGCAGTATTTT.

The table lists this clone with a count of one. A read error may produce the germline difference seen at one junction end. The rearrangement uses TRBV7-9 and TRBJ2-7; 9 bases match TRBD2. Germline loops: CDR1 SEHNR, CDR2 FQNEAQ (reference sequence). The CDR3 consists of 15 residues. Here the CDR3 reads CSSSSQGTSLYEQYF. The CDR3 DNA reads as TGTTCCAGCAGCTCCCAAGGGACTAGCCTGTACGAGCAGTACTTC.

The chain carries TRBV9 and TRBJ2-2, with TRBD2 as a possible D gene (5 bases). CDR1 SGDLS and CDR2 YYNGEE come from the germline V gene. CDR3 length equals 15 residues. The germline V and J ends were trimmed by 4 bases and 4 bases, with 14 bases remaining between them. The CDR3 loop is CASSPSIQPTGELFF. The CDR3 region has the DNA TGTGCCAGCAGCCCTAGCATACAGCCCACCGGGGAGCTGTTTTTT.

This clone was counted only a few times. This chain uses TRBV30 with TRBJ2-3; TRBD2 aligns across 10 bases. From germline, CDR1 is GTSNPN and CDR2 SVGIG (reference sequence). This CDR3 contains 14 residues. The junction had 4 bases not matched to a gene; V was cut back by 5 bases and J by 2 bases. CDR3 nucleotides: TGTGCCTGGGGTACTAGCGGGGCCACAGATACGCAGTATTTT. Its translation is CAWGTSGATDTQYF.

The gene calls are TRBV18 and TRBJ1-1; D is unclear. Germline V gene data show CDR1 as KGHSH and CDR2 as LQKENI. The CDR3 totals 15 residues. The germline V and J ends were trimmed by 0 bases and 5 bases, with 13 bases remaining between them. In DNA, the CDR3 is TGTGCCAGCTCACCACCGAGAAGCGTGCGAACTGAAGCTTTCTTT. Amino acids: CASSPPRSVRTEAFF.

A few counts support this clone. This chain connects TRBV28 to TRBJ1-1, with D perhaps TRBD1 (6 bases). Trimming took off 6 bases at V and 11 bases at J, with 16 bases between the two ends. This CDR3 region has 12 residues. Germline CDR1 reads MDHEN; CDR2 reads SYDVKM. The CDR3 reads CASSIWGRWAFF. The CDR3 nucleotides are TGTGCCAGCAGCATTTGGGGGCGTTGGGCTTTCTTT. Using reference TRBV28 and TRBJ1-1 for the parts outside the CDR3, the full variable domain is DVKVTQSSRYLVKRTGEKVFLECVQDMDHENMFWYRQDPGLGLRLIYFSYDVKMKEKGDIPEGYSVSREKKERFSLILESASTNQTSMYLCASSIWGRWAFFGQGTRLTVV.

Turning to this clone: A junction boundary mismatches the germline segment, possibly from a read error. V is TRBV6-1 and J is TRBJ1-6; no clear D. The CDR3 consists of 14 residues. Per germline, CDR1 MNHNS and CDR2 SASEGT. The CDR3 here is CAISRRSYNSPLHF. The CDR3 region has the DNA TGTGCCATCAGTAGGAGAAGCTATAATTCACCCCTCCACTTT.